This entry is about one TCR beta chain. The sample comes from a study of OX40 agonist ivuxolimab in advanced cancers. Repertoires were generated with immunoSEQ multiplex PCR, while TCRdb's copy carries only in-frame clones and drops some. The sample carries 55,000 to 75,000 clones, about 85% recorded once. Source: CD4+ or CD8+ T cells sorted from blood, taken in a trial of the OX40 agonist ivuxolimab. The clonotype comes from an adult with an advanced solid tumor such as melanoma, head and neck, liver or kidney cancer.

The CDR3 DNA reads TGCGCCAGCAGCTCGGGACAAGTCAATGAGCAGTTCTTC. Protein sequence: CASSSGQVNEQFF. V gene TRBV5-1 combines with J gene TRBJ2-1, with TRBD1 as a possible D gene (6 bases). Germline V CDR1 and CDR2: SGHRS, YFSETQ. V lost 3 bases and J lost 6, with 10 bases in between. This CDR3 region has 13 residues.